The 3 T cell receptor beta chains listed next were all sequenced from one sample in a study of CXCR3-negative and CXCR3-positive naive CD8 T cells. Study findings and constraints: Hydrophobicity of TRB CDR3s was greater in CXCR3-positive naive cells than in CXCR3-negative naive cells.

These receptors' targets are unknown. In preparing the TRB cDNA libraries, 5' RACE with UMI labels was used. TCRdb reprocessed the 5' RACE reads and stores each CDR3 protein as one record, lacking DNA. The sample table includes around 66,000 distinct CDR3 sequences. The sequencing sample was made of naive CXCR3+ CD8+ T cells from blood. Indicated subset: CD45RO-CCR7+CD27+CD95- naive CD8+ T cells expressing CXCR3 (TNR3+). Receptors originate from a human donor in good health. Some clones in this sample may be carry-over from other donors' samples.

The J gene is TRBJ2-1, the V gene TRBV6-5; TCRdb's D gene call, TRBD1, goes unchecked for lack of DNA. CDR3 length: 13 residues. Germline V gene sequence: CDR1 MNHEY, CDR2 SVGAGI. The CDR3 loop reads CASGQGILDEQFF.

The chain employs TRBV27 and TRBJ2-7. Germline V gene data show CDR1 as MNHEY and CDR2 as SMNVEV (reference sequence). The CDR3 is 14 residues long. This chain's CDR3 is CASSSGGRPYEQYF.

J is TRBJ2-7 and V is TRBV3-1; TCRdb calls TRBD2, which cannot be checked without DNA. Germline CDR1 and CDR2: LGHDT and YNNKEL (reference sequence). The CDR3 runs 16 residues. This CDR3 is CASSQSLPGKSYEQYF.